A selection of T cell receptor beta chains follows, all from one sample in a study of shared clonotypes between healthy human individuals. Libraries were prepared by immunoSEQ multiplex PCR; TCRdb keeps only in-frame clonotypes and omits some of them. The data contain hundreds of thousands of clones, roughly 72% of them singletons. The sequenced sample was memory CD4+ T cells sorted from blood. These receptors came from a woman in her twenties or thirties in good health. Each CDR3 is given with its conserved first and last residue. The D gene is left open where the match is weak. The size of a clone is reported for some rows only, either as once, few or many, or as a class for expanded clones.

>TRBV27|TRBJ2-3|once|15|NA
CASSLFVRDADTQYF
TGTGCCAGCAGTTTATTCGTCAGGGACGCAGATACGCAGTATTTT
>TRBV29-1|TRBJ1-3|once|13|NA
CSVVVRSGNTIYF
TGCAGCGTCGTAGTTCGATCTGGAAACACCATATATTTT
>TRBV27|TRBJ2-3|NA|13|NA
CASRSQGTDTQYF
TGTGCCAGCAGGTCGCAGGGGACAGATACGCAGTATTTT
>TRBV10-3|TRBJ2-3|NA|14|NA
CAILSGQFTDTQYF
TGTGCCATTCTTAGCGGACAGTTCACAGATACGCAGTATTTT
>TRBV5-1|TRBJ1-2|few|16|TRBD1
CASSPGQDSIGIGYTF
TGCGCCAGCAGCCCAGGACAGGACTCAATAGGGATCGGCTACACCTTC
>TRBV5-1|TRBJ1-2|few|14|NA
CASSFDGSNYGYTF
TGCGCCAGCAGCTTCGACGGGTCTAACTATGGCTACACCTTC
>TRBV10-1|TRBJ1-5|NA|15|NA
CASSVQGWCDQPQHF
TGCGCCAGCAGTGTTCAGGGGTGGTGCGATCAGCCCCAGCATTTT
>TRBV27|TRBJ1-3|once|16|NA
CASRDSGALSGNTIYF
TGTGCCAGCAGAGATTCAGGGGCCCTTTCTGGAAACACCATATATTTT
>TRBV7-8|TRBJ2-1|NA|14|TRBD1
CASSARDSYNEQFF
TGTGCCAGCAGCGCCCGGGACAGTTACAATGAGCAGTTCTTC
>TRBV29-1|TRBJ2-2|once|15|TRBD2
CSVERLAENTGELFF
TGCAGCGTTGAGCGGCTAGCGGAAAACACCGGGGAGCTGTTTTTT
>TRBV9|TRBJ2-7|NA|17|TRBD2
CASSVGGSGGPTYEQYF
TGTGCCAGCAGCGTAGGTGGTAGCGGGGGACCTACCTACGAGCAGTACTTC
>TRBV6-1|TRBJ1-2|NA|12|NA
CASTGSLYGYTF
TGTGCCAGCACAGGCAGCCTCTATGGCTACACCTTC
>TRBV9|TRBJ2-2|few|14|NA
CASSVTSNTGELFF
TGTGCCAGCAGCGTAACCTCTAACACCGGGGAGCTGTTTTTT
>TRBV9|TRBJ2-3|many|17|NA
CASSARFGRDSTDTQYF
TGTGCCAGCAGCGCCAGGTTCGGCAGGGATAGCACAGATACGCAGTATTTT
>TRBV20-1|TRBJ1-2|NA|11|NA
CSASREAGYTF
TGCAGTGCTAGTCGGGAGGCTGGCTACACCTTC
>TRBV7-2|TRBJ1-5|NA|15|NA
CASSGGSRSNQPQHF
TGTGCCAGCAGCGGGGGGAGTAGGAGCAATCAGCCCCAGCATTTT
>TRBV11-3|TRBJ1-1|NA|12|NA
CASSTGTDEAFF
TGTGCCAGCAGCACGGGGACCGACGAAGCTTTCTTT
>TRBV7-2|TRBJ2-7|NA|13|NA
CASSLARGYEQYF
TGTGCCAGCAGCTTAGCCCGCGGCTACGAGCAGTACTTC
>TRBV5-1|TRBJ2-1|NA|16|TRBD2
CASSTSGNHAYNEQFF
TGCGCCAGCAGCACTAGCGGGAACCATGCTTACAATGAGCAGTTCTTC
>TRBV9|TRBJ1-3|NA|13|NA
CASSLSSGDTIYF
TGTGCCAGCAGCCTATCCAGTGGGGACACCATATATTTT
>TRBV5-4|TRBJ2-5|NA|16|TRBD2
CASSPPGAGVGETQYF
TGTGCCAGCAGCCCTCCCGGAGCGGGAGTAGGGGAGACCCAGTACTTC
>TRBV7-9|TRBJ1-1|NA|15|NA
CASSLSAVWNTEAFF
TGTGCCAGCAGCTTATCGGCAGTCTGGAACACTGAAGCTTTCTTT
>TRBV11-2|TRBJ1-1|NA|15|TRBD1
CASSPDRGRVTEAFF
TGTGCCAGCAGCCCGGACAGGGGGCGAGTCACTGAAGCTTTCTTT
>TRBV6-6|TRBJ1-2|few|14|NA
CASSYSGTAYGYTF
TGTGCCAGCAGTTACTCAGGCACAGCCTATGGCTACACCTTC
>TRBV2|TRBJ2-7|NA|13|NA
CASGGALAYEQYF
TGTGCCAGCGGGGGGGCACTGGCCTACGAGCAGTACTTC
>TRBV19|TRBJ1-4|few|16|NA
CASSSRTVATNEKLFF
TGTGCCAGTAGTTCGAGGACAGTCGCAACTAATGAAAAACTGTTTTTT
>TRBV19|TRBJ1-5|NA|12|NA
CASRDTNQPQHF
TGTGCCAGTCGGGACACCAATCAGCCCCAGCATTTT
>TRBV9|TRBJ2-1|NA|17|TRBD2
CASSPQSGRATYNEQFF
TGTGCCAGCAGCCCCCAAAGCGGGAGGGCCACTTACAATGAGCAGTTCTTC
>TRBV5-8|TRBJ2-7|NA|16|NA
CASSYQNFKRVYEQYF
TGTGCCAGCAGCTACCAGAATTTCAAACGAGTTTACGAGCAGTACTTC
>TRBV2|TRBJ2-7|NA|14|TRBD1
CATRSDRGLNEQYF
TGTGCCACCCGATCGGACAGGGGGCTCAACGAGCAGTACTTC
>TRBV27|TRBJ2-1|NA|16|TRBD2
CASSSSGTSGSNEQFF
TGTGCCAGCAGTTCCTCCGGGACTAGCGGGAGTAATGAGCAGTTCTTC
>TRBV19|TRBJ1-5|once|13|TRBD1
CASRGTANQPQHF
TGTGCCAGTAGAGGGACAGCTAATCAGCCCCAGCATTTT
>TRBV18|TRBJ2-1|NA|14|TRBD1
CASSTGTGYNEQFF
TGTGCCAGCTCAACCGGGACAGGTTACAATGAGCAGTTCTTC
>TRBV5-8|TRBJ1-4|many|15|NA
CASSLVNLGAGKLFF
TGTGCCAGCAGCTTGGTCAATTTGGGGGCTGGCAAACTGTTTTTT
>TRBV5-1|TRBJ2-3|medium-sized|14|NA
CASSVPQIRDTQYF
TGCGCCAGCAGCGTGCCTCAGATCAGAGATACGCAGTATTTT
>TRBV6-4|TRBJ1-1|NA|14|NA
CASSFEGGNTEAFF
TGTGCCAGCAGTTTCGAGGGCGGTAACACTGAAGCTTTCTTT
>TRBV5-8|TRBJ2-4|NA|17|TRBD2
CASSRAGGSLAKNIQYF
TGTGCCAGCAGCCGGGCGGGGGGTTCCCTGGCCAAAAACATTCAGTACTTC
>TRBV28|TRBJ1-3|NA|15|TRBD1
CASSSGQGWGNTIYF
TGTGCCAGCAGTTCCGGACAGGGATGGGGCAACACCATATATTTT
>TRBV25-1|TRBJ2-3|NA|13|NA
CASSGYPTDTQYF
TGTGCCAGCAGTGGGTACCCCACAGATACGCAGTATTTT
>TRBV6-1|TRBJ2-3|NA|15|NA
CASTTGHTKTDTQYF
TGTGCCAGCACCACGGGACATACGAAGACAGATACGCAGTATTTT
>TRBV15|TRBJ1-4|NA|13|NA
CATSRDVGEKLFF
TGTGCCACCAGCAGAGATGTGGGTGAAAAACTGTTTTTT
>TRBV7-2|TRBJ1-5|NA|15|NA
CASSSQDGVNQPQHF
TGTGCCAGCAGCTCCCAGGACGGAGTAAATCAGCCCCAGCATTTT
>TRBV2|TRBJ1-2|NA|16|NA
CASSGESGSRSGGYTF
TGTGCCAGCAGCGGGGAGTCCGGGTCTCGTTCGGGTGGCTACACCTTC
>TRBV7-2|TRBJ2-1|NA|15|NA
CASSPPETPHNEQFF
TGTGCCAGCAGCCCTCCAGAAACTCCCCACAATGAGCAGTTCTTC
>TRBV27|TRBJ1-1|NA|16|TRBD1
CASSPHGTGLNTEAFF
TGTGCCAGCAGTCCGCACGGGACAGGACTGAACACTGAAGCTTTCTTT
>TRBV6-1|TRBJ2-1|few|10|NA
CASGGDEQFF
TGTGCCAGCGGGGGCGATGAGCAGTTCTTC
>TRBV28|TRBJ1-1|NA|15|TRBD1
CASRTTGRANTEAFF
TGTGCCAGCAGGACGACAGGGAGAGCGAACACTGAAGCTTTCTTT
>TRBV6-1|TRBJ1-4|NA|14|NA
CASSEAGVGEKLFF
TGTGCCAGCAGTGAGGCAGGGGTGGGTGAAAAACTGTTTTTT
>TRBV28|TRBJ2-7|NA|18|NA
CASSFLAPRGAGYIGQYF
TGTGCCAGCAGTTTTTTAGCCCCTCGTGGGGCAGGGTACATCGGGCAGTACTTC
>TRBV7-9|TRBJ1-5|once|15|NA
CASSLYGNSNQPQHF
TGTGCCAGCAGCTTATACGGGAATAGCAATCAGCCCCAGCATTTT
>TRBV7-8|TRBJ2-7|few|14|NA
CASSPTVIPYEQYF
TGTGCCAGCAGCCCGACAGTGATCCCCTACGAGCAGTACTTC
>TRBV15|TRBJ2-7|few|14|TRBD1
CATSIQGQSYEQYF
TGTGCCACCAGCATACAGGGGCAGTCCTACGAGCAGTACTTC
>TRBV28|TRBJ2-5|NA|13|NA
CASLLKGEETQYF
TGTGCCAGCCTACTCAAAGGGGAGGAGACCCAGTACTTC
>TRBV5-1|TRBJ2-5|NA|16|NA
CASSLGTQNLGETQYF
TGCGCCAGCAGCTTGGGTACCCAGAATCTCGGGGAGACCCAGTACTTC
>TRBV19|TRBJ1-5|NA|14|NA
CASSIGGHGQPQHF
TGTGCCAGTAGTATTGGGGGACATGGGCAGCCCCAGCATTTT
>TRBV19|TRBJ1-5|NA|16|NA
CASSSAGVASNQPQHF
TGTGCCAGTAGTAGCGCAGGGGTTGCGAGCAATCAGCCCCAGCATTTT
>TRBV28|TRBJ2-5|NA|12|TRBD1
CASRQQGETQYF
TGTGCCAGCAGGCAACAGGGGGAGACCCAGTACTTC
>TRBV4-2|TRBJ2-7|NA|15|NA
CASSQDPGSSYEQYF
TGTGCCAGCAGCCAAGATCCCGGGAGCTCCTACGAGCAGTACTTC
>TRBV28|TRBJ2-2|NA|15|NA
CASSWDGTSTGELFF
TGTGCCAGCAGTTGGGACGGGACTTCCACCGGGGAGCTGTTTTTT
>TRBV2|TRBJ1-1|once|13|NA
CASRPGVWTEAFF
TGTGCCAGCAGGCCAGGGGTTTGGACTGAAGCTTTCTTT